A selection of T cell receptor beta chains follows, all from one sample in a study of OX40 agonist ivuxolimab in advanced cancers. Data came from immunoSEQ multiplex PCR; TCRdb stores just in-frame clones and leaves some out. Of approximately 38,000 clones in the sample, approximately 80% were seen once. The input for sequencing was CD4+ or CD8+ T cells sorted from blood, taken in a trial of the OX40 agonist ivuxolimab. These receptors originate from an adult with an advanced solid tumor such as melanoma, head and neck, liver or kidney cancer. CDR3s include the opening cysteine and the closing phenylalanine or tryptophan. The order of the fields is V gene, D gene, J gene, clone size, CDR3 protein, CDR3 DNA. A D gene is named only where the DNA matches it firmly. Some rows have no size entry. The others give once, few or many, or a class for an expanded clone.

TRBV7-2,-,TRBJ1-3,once,CASSSDGGGNTIYF,TGTGCCAGCAGCTCAGATGGAGGTGGAAACACCATATATTTT
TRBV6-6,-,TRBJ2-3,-,CASQRELDTQYF,TGTGCCTCCCAAAGGGAGTTGGATACGCAGTATTTT
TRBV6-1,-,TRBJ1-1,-,CASSESEESAEAFF,TGTGCCAGCAGTGAATCGGAGGAGTCCGCTGAAGCTTTCTTT
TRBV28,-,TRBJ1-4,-,CASNAPGRGTNEKLFF,TGTGCCAGCAACGCACCGGGGCGAGGAACTAATGAAAAACTGTTTTTT
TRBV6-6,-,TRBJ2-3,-,CASSYFGSASTDTQYF,TGTGCCAGCAGTTACTTCGGATCTGCTAGCACAGATACGCAGTATTTT
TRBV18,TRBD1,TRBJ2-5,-,CASSPGTGWLETQYF,TGTGCCAGCTCACCCGGGACAGGGTGGCTCGAGACCCAGTACTTC
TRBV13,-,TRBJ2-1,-,CASSQDGALAYNEQFF,TGTGCCAGCAGCCAGGACGGGGCTCTGGCCTACAATGAGCAGTTCTTC
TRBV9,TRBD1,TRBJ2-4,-,CASSTRQGEKYF,TGTGCCAGCAGCACCCGACAGGGGGAGAAGTACTTC
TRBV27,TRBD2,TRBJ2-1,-,CASSLLGDGGLVDNEQFF,TGTGCCAGCAGTTTACTCGGGGATGGGGGACTAGTTGACAATGAGCAGTTCTTC
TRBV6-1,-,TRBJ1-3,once,CASSEAGAGNTIYF,TGTGCCAGCAGTGAAGCAGGGGCCGGAAACACCATATATTTT
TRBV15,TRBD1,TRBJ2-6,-,CATSLGPGGITSGANVLTF,TGTGCCACCAGCTTGGGCCCAGGGGGAATAACCTCTGGGGCCAACGTCCTGACTTTC
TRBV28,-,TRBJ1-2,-,CASSLWRRANYGYTF,TGTGCCAGCAGTTTATGGCGCAGAGCTAACTATGGCTACACCTTC
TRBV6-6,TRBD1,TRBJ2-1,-,CASSYLDREVNNEQFF,TGTGCCAGCAGTTACCTGGACAGGGAGGTTAACAATGAGCAGTTCTTC
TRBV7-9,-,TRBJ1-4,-,CASSLATGMMKEKLFF,TGTGCCAGCAGCTTAGCGACAGGCATGATGAAGGAAAAACTGTTTTTT
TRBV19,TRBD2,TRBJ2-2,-,CASSIAGGNTGELFF,TGTGCCAGTAGTATAGCGGGGGGAAACACCGGGGAGCTGTTTTTT
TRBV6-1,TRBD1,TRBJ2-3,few,CASSLQGHYTDTQYF,TGTGCCAGCAGTTTACAGGGGCACTACACAGATACGCAGTATTTT
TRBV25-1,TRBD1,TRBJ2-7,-,CASSHPGQGTYEQYF,TGTGCCAGCAGCCACCCGGGACAGGGGACCTACGAGCAGTACTTC
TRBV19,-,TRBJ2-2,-,CASSIGGTGELFF,TGTGCCAGTAGTATTGGGGGGACCGGGGAGCTGTTTTTT
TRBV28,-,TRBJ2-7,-,CASRRSMGLYEQYF,TGTGCCAGCAGAAGAAGTATGGGCTTATACGAGCAGTACTTC
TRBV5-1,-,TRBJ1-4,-,CASSWLGVTNEKLFF,TGCGCCAGCAGCTGGCTAGGGGTGACTAATGAAAAACTGTTTTTT
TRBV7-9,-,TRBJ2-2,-,CASSPPDGVTGELFF,TGTGCCAGCAGCCCCCCGGACGGGGTCACCGGGGAGCTGTTTTTT
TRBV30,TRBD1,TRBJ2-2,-,CAWSPDRAVAGELFF,TGTGCCTGGAGTCCAGACAGGGCGGTAGCCGGGGAGCTGTTTTTT
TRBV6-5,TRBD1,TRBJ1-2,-,CASSYYTGDPYGYTF,TGTGCCAGCAGTTACTACACAGGGGATCCCTATGGCTACACCTTC
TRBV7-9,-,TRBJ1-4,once,CASSLQGSPHTLNEKLFF,TGTGCCAGCAGCTTACAAGGATCACCTCATACTCTTAATGAAAAACTGTTTTTT
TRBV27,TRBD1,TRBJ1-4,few,CATSGPGQGRRELFF,TGTGCCACCTCTGGACCCGGACAGGGGCGGAGGGAACTGTTTTTT
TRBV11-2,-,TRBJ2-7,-,CASSLVRETYEQYF,TGTGCCAGCAGCTTGGTCCGGGAGACTTACGAGCAGTACTTC
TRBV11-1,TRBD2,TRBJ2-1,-,CASSLLPGGNNEQFF,TGTGCCAGCAGCTTACTTCCGGGAGGAAACAATGAGCAGTTCTTC
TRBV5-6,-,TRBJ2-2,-,CASSPIQGGETGELFF,TGTGCCAGCAGCCCGATACAGGGCGGGGAGACCGGGGAGCTGTTTTTT
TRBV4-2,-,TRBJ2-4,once,CASSQESGIAKNIQYF,TGTGCCAGCAGCCAAGAATCCGGGATAGCCAAAAACATTCAGTACTTC
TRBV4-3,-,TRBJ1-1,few,CASSQVGSQAFF,TGCGCCAGCAGCCAAGTGGGGAGTCAAGCTTTCTTT
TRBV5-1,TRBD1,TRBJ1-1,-,CASSPGQGDWTEAFF,TGCGCCAGCAGCCCCGGACAGGGTGATTGGACTGAAGCTTTCTTT
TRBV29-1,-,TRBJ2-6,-,CSVVGWRASPGAVSGANVLTF,TGCAGCGTTGTAGGTTGGAGAGCGAGCCCCGGGGCGGTCTCTGGGGCCAACGTCCTGACTTTC
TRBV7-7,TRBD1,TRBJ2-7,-,CASSPGTGTYEQYF,TGTGCTAGCAGCCCCGGGACAGGGACCTACGAGCAGTACTTC
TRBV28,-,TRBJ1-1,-,CATTGDNSNTEAFF,TGTGCCACCACAGGAGACAATTCGAACACTGAAGCTTTCTTT
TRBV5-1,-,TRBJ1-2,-,CASSLDRQHGYTF,TGCGCCAGCAGCTTGGACAGACAGCATGGCTACACCTTC
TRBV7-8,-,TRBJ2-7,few,CASSLGQGPSYEQYF,TGTGCCAGCAGCTTAGGGCAGGGCCCTTCATACGAGCAGTACTTC
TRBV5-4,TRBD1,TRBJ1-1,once,CASSLEGAHSMNTEAFF,TGTGCCAGCAGCTTGGAGGGGGCGCACTCCATGAACACTGAAGCTTTCTTT
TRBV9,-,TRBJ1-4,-,CASSVVGSPNEKLFF,TGTGCCAGCAGCGTAGTGGGCAGCCCAAATGAAAAACTGTTTTTT
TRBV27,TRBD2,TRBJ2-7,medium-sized,CASRPGLAENYEQYF,TGTGCCAGCAGGCCGGGACTAGCGGAGAACTACGAGCAGTACTTC
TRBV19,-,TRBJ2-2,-,CAAEGANTGELFF,TGTGCCGCAGAAGGGGCGAACACCGGGGAGCTGTTTTTT
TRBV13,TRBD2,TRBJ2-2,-,CASSLGSSGRSRDTGELFF,TGTGCCAGCAGCTTAGGTAGTAGCGGGAGGAGCCGCGACACCGGGGAGCTGTTTTTT
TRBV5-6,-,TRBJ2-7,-,CASSLGGGRTGYEQYF,TGTGCCAGCAGCTTGGGCGGAGGCCGTACGGGGTACGAGCAGTACTTC
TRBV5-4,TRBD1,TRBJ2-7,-,CASSLAPGGSYEQYF,TGTGCCAGCAGCTTGGCCCCAGGGGGCTCTTACGAGCAGTACTTC
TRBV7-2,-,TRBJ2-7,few,CASSLRGFSYEQYF,TGTGCCAGCAGCTTAAGGGGGTTTTCCTACGAGCAGTACTTC
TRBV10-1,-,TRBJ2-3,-,CASSEGESPDTQYF,TGCGCCAGCAGTGAGGGGGAGTCCCCCGATACGCAGTATTTT
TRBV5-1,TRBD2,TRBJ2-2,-,CASSLEVSGTGELFF,TGCGCCAGCAGCTTGGAGGTTAGCGGGACCGGGGAGCTGTTTTTT
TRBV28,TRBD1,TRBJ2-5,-,CASSSGQGGETQYF,TGTGCCAGCAGTTCGGGACAGGGGGGAGAGACCCAGTACTTC
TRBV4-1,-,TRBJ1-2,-,CASSQAGHPKSGYTF,TGCGCCAGCAGCCAAGCCGGACACCCGAAGAGTGGCTACACCTTC
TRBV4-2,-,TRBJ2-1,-,CASSQEPGMDEQFF,TGTGCCAGCAGCCAAGAGCCCGGGATGGATGAGCAGTTCTTC
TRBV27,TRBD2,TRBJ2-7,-,CASSYGRVLEQYF,TGTGCCAGCAGTTACGGGAGGGTTCTCGAGCAGTACTTC
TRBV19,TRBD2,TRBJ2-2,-,CASLGTSGTGTGELFF,TGTGCCAGCCTAGGGACTAGCGGGACGGGCACCGGGGAGCTGTTTTTT
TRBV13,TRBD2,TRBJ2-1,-,CASSPGLAGGPSDEQFF,TGTGCCAGCAGCCCGGGACTAGCGGGAGGGCCAAGCGATGAGCAGTTCTTC
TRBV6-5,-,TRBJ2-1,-,CASTPGAGFNEQFF,TGTGCCAGCACGCCTGGGGCGGGGTTCAATGAGCAGTTCTTC
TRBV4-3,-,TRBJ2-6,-,CASSQDRGRGANVLTF,TGCGCCAGCAGCCAAGATCGGGGGCGAGGGGCCAACGTCCTGACTTTC
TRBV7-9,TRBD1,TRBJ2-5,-,CASSPRTGVETQYF,TGTGCCAGCAGCCCCCGGACAGGGGTAGAGACCCAGTACTTC
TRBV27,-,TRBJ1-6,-,CASSSKGFTSNSPLHF,TGTGCCAGCAGTTCCAAGGGATTCACCTCGAATTCACCCCTCCACTTT
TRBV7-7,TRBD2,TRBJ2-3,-,CASSPLAAGGVDTQYF,TGTGCCAGCAGCCCTCTGGCAGCGGGAGGGGTAGATACGCAGTATTTT